This T cell receptor beta chain emerged from a study of blood T cell repertoires in COVID-19. As originally analysed: Counts of nucleated cells, estimated from reference gene primer amplification, were obtained. Sequenced by immunoSEQ multiplex PCR; TCRdb stores in-frame clones only, minus some. For V, J and clone size, that table is used; D and trimming come from the DNA. In the table there are tens of thousands of clones, less than 85% of which are singletons. Trimming removed 3 bases from V and 4 bases from J; junction bases left unmatched: 11. Germline CDR1 is SGDLS and CDR2 is YYNGEE. The CDR3 runs 16 residues.

This TCR was sampled from a human donor in a cohort sampled during active COVID-19. Material for sequencing was peripheral blood. The rearrangement joins TRBV9 to TRBJ1-1, with TRBD1 matching over 8 bases. The chain's CDR3 is CASSATRYRGSTEAFF. In DNA, the CDR3 is TGTGCCAGCAGCGCAACTCGGTACAGGGGGAGCACTGAAGCTTTCTTT.